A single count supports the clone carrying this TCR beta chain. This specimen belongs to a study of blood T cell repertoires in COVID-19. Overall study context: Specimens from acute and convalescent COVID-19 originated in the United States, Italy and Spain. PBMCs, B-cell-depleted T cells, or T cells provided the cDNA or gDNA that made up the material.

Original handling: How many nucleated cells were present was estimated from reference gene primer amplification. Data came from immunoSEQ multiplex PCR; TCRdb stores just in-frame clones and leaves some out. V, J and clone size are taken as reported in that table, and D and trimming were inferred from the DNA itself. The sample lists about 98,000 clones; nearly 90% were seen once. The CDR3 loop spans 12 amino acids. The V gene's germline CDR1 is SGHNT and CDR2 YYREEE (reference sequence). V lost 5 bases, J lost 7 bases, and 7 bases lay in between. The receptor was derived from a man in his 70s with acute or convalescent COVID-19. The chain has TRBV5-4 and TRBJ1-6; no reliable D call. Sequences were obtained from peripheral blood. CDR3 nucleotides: TGTGCCAGCAGACAGCCCAATTCACCCCTCCACTTT. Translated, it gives CASRQPNSPLHF. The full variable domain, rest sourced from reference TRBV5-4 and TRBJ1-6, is ETGVTQSPTHLIKTRGQQVTLRCSSQSGHNTVSWYQQALGQGPQFIFQYYREEENGRGNFPPRFSGLQFPNYSSELNVNALELDDSALYLCASRQPNSPLHFGNGTRLTVT.